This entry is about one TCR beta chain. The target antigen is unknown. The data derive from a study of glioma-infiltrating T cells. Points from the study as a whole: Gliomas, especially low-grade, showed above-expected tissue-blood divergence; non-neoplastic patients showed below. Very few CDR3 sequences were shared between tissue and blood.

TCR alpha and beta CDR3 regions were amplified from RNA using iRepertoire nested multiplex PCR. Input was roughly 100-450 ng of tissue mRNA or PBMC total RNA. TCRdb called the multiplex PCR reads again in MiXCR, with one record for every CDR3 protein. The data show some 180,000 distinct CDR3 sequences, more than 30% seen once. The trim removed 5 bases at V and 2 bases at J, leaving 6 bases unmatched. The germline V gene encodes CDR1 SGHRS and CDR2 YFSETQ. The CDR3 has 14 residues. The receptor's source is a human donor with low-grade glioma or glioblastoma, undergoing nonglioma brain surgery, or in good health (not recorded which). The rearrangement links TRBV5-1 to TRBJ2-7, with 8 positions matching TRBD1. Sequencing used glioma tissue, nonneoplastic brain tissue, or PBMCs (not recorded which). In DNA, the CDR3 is TGCGCCAGCAGTGCCGGGACAGGAACCTACGAGCAGTACTTC. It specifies CASSAGTGTYEQYF.